The rows below give T cell receptor beta chains drawn from one sample of a study of shared clonotypes between healthy human individuals. Some clones are missing from TCRdb's copy, which holds only in-frame ones; the method was immunoSEQ multiplex PCR. The sample contains about 480,000 clones, almost 80% of which appear only once. Sequencing used PBMCs. Source of these receptors: a woman aged 40 to 49 in good health. Some clones in this sample may be carry-over from other donors' samples. CDR3s include the opening cysteine and the closing phenylalanine or tryptophan. The D gene is left open where the match is weak. The size of a clone is reported for some rows only, either as once, few or many, or as a class for expanded clones.

.	TRBV2	TRBJ2-7	TRBD2	TGTGCCAGCAGTGGGACTAGCGGGAAATACGAGCAGTACTTC	CASSGTSGKYEQYF
.	TRBV7-2	TRBJ1-1	TRBD1	TGTGCCAGCAGCTTAGACAGGGGTGTCACTGAAGCTTTCTTT	CASSLDRGVTEAFF
few	TRBV10-3	TRBJ1-1	.	TGTGCCATCAGTGAGTCAGTGGGGGCGCCGACTGAAGCTTTCTTT	CAISESVGAPTEAFF
.	TRBV9	TRBJ2-1	TRBD2	TGTGCCAGCAGCGTAGGTGGAGCGGGAGGGCTGAATGAGCAGTTCTTC	CASSVGGAGGLNEQFF
.	TRBV5-1	TRBJ2-1	TRBD1	TGCGCCAGCAGCTTGGGAGGGACAGGGGATTACAATGAGCAGTTCTTC	CASSLGGTGDYNEQFF
.	TRBV28	TRBJ1-6	.	TGTGCCAGCAGTTTAGAGGCAGGGGTTTCACCCCTCCACTTT	CASSLEAGVSPLHF
.	TRBV2	TRBJ2-1	TRBD2	TGTGCCAGCAGAGGGACTAGCGGCTACAATGAGCAGTTCTTC	CASRGTSGYNEQFF
few	TRBV4-1	TRBJ1-5	TRBD1	TGCGCCAGCAGCCAACAACAGGGGACTCAGCCCCAGCATTTT	CASSQQQGTQPQHF
.	TRBV11-3	TRBJ1-1	.	TGTGCCACCCCGCCCAGGGGATGCGGGACTGAAGCTTTCTTT	CATPPRGCGTEAFF
.	TRBV30	TRBJ1-5	TRBD1	TGTGCCTGGAGGCACAGGGGGCTCAATCAGCCCCAGCATTTT	CAWRHRGLNQPQHF
.	TRBV4-3	TRBJ1-6	.	TGCGCCAGCAGCCAAGAGCGGAATTCACCCCTCCACTTT	CASSQERNSPLHF
.	TRBV9	TRBJ2-3	.	TGTGCCAGCAGCCAGAGCGGGACAGGATTTCTCAGCACAGATACGCAGTATTTT	CASSQSGTGFLSTDTQYF
.	TRBV2	TRBJ2-5	TRBD1	TGTGCCAGCTACAGGGGATCGGGGGAGACCCAGTACTTC	CASYRGSGETQYF
.	TRBV6-5	TRBJ1-2	.	TGTGCCAGCAGTCGGACAGCTTACTATGGCTACACCTTC	CASSRTAYYGYTF
.	TRBV4-1	TRBJ2-5	TRBD2	TGCGCCAGCAGCCAGACCCCCCCGGTAGCGGGAAGGCTGGAGACCCAGTACTTC	CASSQTPPVAGRLETQYF
few	TRBV18	TRBJ1-5	.	TGTGCCAGCTCACCGGACAGAAATCAGCCCCAGCATTTT	CASSPDRNQPQHF
once	TRBV28	TRBJ1-4	.	TGTGCCAGCAGTATGAGGCGGACTAATGAAAAACTGTTTTTT	CASSMRRTNEKLFF
.	TRBV29-1	TRBJ2-3	.	TGCAGCGTTGTGGCCCTCCTCCACACAGATACGCAGTATTTT	CSVVALLHTDTQYF
.	TRBV5-6	TRBJ2-1	TRBD2	TGTGCCAGCAGCTTGTCTAGCGGGACCTCATTTTACAATGAGCAGTTCTTC	CASSLSSGTSFYNEQFF
.	TRBV7-8	TRBJ2-1	TRBD2	TGTGCCAGCATCCCACGGTCTGGGACTATATACAATGAGCAGTTCTTC	CASIPRSGTIYNEQFF
.	TRBV5-4	TRBJ2-1	.	TGTGCCAGCAGCCCCGACCGTCAGTCCTACAATGAGCAGTTCTTC	CASSPDRQSYNEQFF
.	TRBV18	TRBJ2-7	.	TGTGCCAGCTCACTACTCCCGACTCCGACCTACGAGCAGTACTTC	CASSLLPTPTYEQYF
.	TRBV7-2	TRBJ2-6	.	TGTGCCAGCAGCCCCCGGGGGCCTGGGGCCAACGTCCTGACTTTC	CASSPRGPGANVLTF
.	TRBV5-1	TRBJ2-3	.	TGCGCCAGCAGCTTGGTTAGTTTCACAGATACGCAGTATTTT	CASSLVSFTDTQYF
.	TRBV5-1	TRBJ1-2	.	TGCGCCAGCAGCTTGGTCAGGGGAGACTACCCCTATGGCTACACCTTC	CASSLVRGDYPYGYTF
once	TRBV7-2	TRBJ1-2	.	TGTGCCAGCAGCTTAGCGCTTAGGGGGAACTATGGCTACACCTTC	CASSLALRGNYGYTF
.	TRBV28	TRBJ2-7	.	TGTGCCAGCAGCGGCCGAACCTACGAGCAGTACTTC	CASSGRTYEQYF
.	TRBV6-5	TRBJ2-7	.	TGTGCCAGCAGTTTCGGGGTCGAGCAGTACTTC	CASSFGVEQYF
.	TRBV2	TRBJ2-1	TRBD2	TGTGCCAGCAGTGAAACTAGCGGGAGGCTCTACAATGAGCAGTTCTTC	CASSETSGRLYNEQFF
once	TRBV5-1	TRBJ2-5	.	TGCGCCAGCAGCCGAACCTCGGGGATCCGGCAAGAGACCCAGTACTTC	CASSRTSGIRQETQYF
.	TRBV21-1	TRBJ2-1	.	TGTGCCAGCAGCAGGAACTTGCATGAGCAGTTCTTC	CASSRNLHEQFF
once	TRBV15	TRBJ1-4	TRBD1	TGTGCCACCAGCAGCCGGGACAGGGAGGCAAAACTGTTTTTT	CATSSRDREAKLFF
.	TRBV10-3	TRBJ2-7	.	TGTGCCATCAGGAGACAGGCCTCCTACGAGCAGTACTTC	CAIRRQASYEQYF
.	TRBV15	TRBJ1-1	TRBD1	TGTGCCACCAGCACCGGACAGGGGACTGAAGCTTTCTTT	CATSTGQGTEAFF
.	TRBV2	TRBJ2-7	.	TGTGCCAGCAGGGGACCCCGGGTCCACGAGCAGTACTTC	CASRGPRVHEQYF
.	TRBV18	TRBJ2-1	TRBD1	TGTGCCAGCTCACCACCGGGACAGGGGGCCTACAATGAGCAGTTCTTC	CASSPPGQGAYNEQFF
.	TRBV4-2	TRBJ1-1	.	TGTGCCAGCAGCCAAGTGTCGTGGAGGAACACTGAAGCTTTCTTT	CASSQVSWRNTEAFF
.	TRBV6-1	TRBJ2-1	.	TGTGCCAGCATTGAAGGGGGTGAGCAGTTCTTC	CASIEGGEQFF
once	TRBV28	TRBJ1-2	.	TGTGCCAGCAGTTTACAGAGATATGGCTACACCTTC	CASSLQRYGYTF
.	TRBV30	TRBJ1-6	.	TGTGCCTGGAGAAGGTTGGGTTCACCCCTCCACTTT	CAWRRLGSPLHF
.	TRBV9	TRBJ2-5	.	TGTGCCAGCAGCGTGGGGGGTAGGAGGGAGACCCAGTACTTC	CASSVGGRRETQYF
.	TRBV6-1	TRBJ2-7	.	TGTGCCAGCACCCAGGAGAGGGGTAACTACGAGCAGTACTTC	CASTQERGNYEQYF